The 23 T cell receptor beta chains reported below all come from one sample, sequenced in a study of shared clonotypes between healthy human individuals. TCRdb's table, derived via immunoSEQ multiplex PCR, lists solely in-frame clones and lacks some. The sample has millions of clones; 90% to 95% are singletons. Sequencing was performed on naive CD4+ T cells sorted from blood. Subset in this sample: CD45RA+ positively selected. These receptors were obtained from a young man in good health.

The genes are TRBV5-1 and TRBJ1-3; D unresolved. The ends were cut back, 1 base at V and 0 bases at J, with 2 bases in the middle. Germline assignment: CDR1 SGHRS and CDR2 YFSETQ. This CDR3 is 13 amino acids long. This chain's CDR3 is CASSLYSGNTIYF. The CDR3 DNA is TGCGCCAGCAGCTTGTACTCTGGAAACACCATATATTTT.

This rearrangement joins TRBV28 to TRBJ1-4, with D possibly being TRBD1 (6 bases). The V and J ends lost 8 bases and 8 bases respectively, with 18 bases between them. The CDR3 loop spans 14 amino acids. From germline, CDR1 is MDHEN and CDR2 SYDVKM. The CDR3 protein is CASANGQLKEKLFF. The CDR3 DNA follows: TGTGCCAGCGCCAACGGACAGCTAAAAGAAAAACTGTTTTTT.

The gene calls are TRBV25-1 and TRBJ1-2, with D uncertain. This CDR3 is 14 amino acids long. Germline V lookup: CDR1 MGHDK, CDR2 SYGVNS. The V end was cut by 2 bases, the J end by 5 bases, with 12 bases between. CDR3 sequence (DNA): TGTGCCAGCAGTGAAAGGAGCCGCCCTTATGGCTACACCTTC. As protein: CASSERSRPYGYTF.

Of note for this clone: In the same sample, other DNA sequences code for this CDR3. CDR3 protein: CASSGGQGYQPQHF. Written as DNA, the CDR3 is TGTGCCAGCAGTGGGGGACAGGGATATCAGCCCCAGCATTTT. This rearrangement joins TRBV2 to TRBJ1-5; 9 nucleotides line up with TRBD1. Germline V lookup: CDR1 SNHLY, CDR2 FYNNEI. Trimming at V came to 4 bases and at J to 5 bases, leaving 3 bases not matched to a gene. The CDR3 extends over 14 amino acids.

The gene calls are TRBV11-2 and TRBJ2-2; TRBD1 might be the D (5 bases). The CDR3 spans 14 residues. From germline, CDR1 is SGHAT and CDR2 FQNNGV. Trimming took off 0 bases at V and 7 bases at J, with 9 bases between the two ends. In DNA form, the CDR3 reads TGTGCCAGCAGCTTAGACAGGACAAGCGGGGAGCTGTTTTTT. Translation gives CASSLDRTSGELFF.

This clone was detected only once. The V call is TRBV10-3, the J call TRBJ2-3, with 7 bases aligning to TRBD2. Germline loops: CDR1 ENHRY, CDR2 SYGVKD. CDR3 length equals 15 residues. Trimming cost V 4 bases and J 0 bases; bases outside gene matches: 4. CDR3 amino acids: CAISGLAVSTDTQYF. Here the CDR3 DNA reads TGTGCCATCAGTGGGCTAGCGGTTAGCACAGATACGCAGTATTTT.

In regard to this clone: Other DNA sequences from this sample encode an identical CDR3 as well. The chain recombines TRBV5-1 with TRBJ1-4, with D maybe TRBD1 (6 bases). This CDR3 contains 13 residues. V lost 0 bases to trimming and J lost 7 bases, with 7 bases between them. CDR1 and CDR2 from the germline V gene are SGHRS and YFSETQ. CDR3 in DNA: TGCGCCAGCAGCTTGGGAGGGGGTGAAAAACTGTTTTTT. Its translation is CASSLGGGEKLFF.

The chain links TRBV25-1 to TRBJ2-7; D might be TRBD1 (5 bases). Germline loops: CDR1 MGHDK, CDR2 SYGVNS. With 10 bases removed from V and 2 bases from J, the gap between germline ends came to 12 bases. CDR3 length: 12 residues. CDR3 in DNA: TGTGCCACTAAGGGCAGGGCCTACGAGCAGTACTTC. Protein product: CATKGRAYEQYF.

CDR3 nucleotides: TGTGCCAGAAGCCTCATCCAGGACAGTAAAAAGACTGAAGCTTTCTTT. Translated, it gives CARSLIQDSKKTEAFF. This rearrangement joins TRBV5-3 to TRBJ1-1, with D possibly TRBD1 on 6 matching bases. TRBV5-3 is marked as an open reading frame, function uncertain. CDR3 length: 16 residues. Trimming took off 4 bases at V and 5 bases at J, with 21 bases between the two ends.

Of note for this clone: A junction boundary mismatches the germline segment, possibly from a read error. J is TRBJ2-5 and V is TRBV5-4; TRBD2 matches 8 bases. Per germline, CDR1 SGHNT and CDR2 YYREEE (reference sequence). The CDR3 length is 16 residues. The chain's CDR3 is CASSPQAGVWGETQHF. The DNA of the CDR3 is TGTGCCAGCAGCCCACAAGCGGGAGTGTGGGGAGAGACCCAGCACTTC.

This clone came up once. In DNA, the CDR3 is TGTGCCAGTAGCCCCGGGGTAACGGGCAATTCACCCCTCCACTTT. This encodes CASSPGVTGNSPLHF. This rearrangement joins TRBV19 to TRBJ1-6; D not resolved. The CDR3 is 15 amino acids. Deletions cut 6 bases from V and 7 bases from J, with 16 bases between. In germline, CDR1 is LNHDA, CDR2 SQIVND (reference sequence).

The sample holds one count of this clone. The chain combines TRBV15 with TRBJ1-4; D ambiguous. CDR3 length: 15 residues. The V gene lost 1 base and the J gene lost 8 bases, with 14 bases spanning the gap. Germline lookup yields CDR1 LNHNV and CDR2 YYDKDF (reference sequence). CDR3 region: CATSRGGVREEKLFF. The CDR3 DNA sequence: TGTGCCACCAGCAGAGGCGGGGTGAGAGAAGAAAAACTGTTTTTT.

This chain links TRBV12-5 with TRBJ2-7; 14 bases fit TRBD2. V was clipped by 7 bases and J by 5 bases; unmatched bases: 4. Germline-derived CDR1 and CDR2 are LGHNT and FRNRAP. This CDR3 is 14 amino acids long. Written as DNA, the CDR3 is TGTGCTAGTGTTCTGGGACTAGCGGGAGACGAGCAGTACTTC. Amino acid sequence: CASVLGLAGDEQYF.

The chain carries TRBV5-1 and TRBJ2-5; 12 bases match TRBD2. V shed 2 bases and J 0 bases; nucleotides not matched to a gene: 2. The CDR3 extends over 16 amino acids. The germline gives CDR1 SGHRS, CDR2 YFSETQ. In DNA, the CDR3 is TGCGCCAGCAGCTTCCGACTAGCGGGAGACCAAGAGACCCAGTACTTC. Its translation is CASSFRLAGDQETQYF.

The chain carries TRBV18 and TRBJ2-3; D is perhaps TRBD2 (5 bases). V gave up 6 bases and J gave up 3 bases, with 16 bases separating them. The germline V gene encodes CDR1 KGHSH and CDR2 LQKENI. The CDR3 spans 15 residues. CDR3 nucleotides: TGTGCCAGCTCTTCCTCAGGCCAGCGGACAGATACGCAGTATTTT. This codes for CASSSSGQRTDTQYF.

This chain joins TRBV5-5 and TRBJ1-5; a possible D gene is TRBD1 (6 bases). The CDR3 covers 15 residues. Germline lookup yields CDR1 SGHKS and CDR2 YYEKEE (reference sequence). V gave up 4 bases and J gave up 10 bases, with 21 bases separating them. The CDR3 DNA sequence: TGTGCCAGCAGCATCGCCGGGACACGGGTTGATCCCCAGCATTTT. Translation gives CASSIAGTRVDPQHF.

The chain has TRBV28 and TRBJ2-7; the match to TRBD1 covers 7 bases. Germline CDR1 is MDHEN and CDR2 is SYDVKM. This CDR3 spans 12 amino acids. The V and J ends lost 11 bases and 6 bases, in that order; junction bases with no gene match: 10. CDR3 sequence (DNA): TGTGCCTCCAGGACAGGCCTTGGCGAGCAGTACTTC. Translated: CASRTGLGEQYF.

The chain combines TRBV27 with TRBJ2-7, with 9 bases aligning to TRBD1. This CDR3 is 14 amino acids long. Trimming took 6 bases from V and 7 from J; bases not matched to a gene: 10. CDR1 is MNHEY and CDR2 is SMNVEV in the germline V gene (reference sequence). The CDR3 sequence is CASSPGTGRQEQYF. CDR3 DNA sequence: TGTGCCAGCAGCCCCGGGACAGGGAGACAAGAGCAGTACTTC.

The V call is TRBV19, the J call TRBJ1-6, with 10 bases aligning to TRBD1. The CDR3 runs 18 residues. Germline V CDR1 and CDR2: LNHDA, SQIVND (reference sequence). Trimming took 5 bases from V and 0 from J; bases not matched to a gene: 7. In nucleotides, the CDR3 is TGTGCCAGTAGTTCGGCGGGACAGGGGAGCTCCTATAATTCACCCCTCCACTTT. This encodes CASSSAGQGSSYNSPLHF. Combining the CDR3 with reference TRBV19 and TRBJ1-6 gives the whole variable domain DGGITQSPKYLFRKEGQNVTLSCEQNLNHDAMYWYRQDPGQGLRLIYYSQIVNDFQKGDIAEGYSVSREKKESFPLTVTSAQKNPTAFYLCASSSAGQGSSYNSPLHFGNGTRLTVT.

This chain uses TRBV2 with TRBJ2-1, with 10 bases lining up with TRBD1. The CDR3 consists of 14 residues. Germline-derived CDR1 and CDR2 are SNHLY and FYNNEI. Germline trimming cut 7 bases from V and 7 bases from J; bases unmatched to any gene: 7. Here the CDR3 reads CASKSDRGKNEQFF. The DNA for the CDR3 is TGTGCCAGCAAATCGGACAGGGGGAAGAATGAGCAGTTCTTC. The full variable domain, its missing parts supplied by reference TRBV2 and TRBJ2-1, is EPEVTQTPSHQVTQMGQEVILRCVPISNHLYFYWYRQILGQKVEFLVSFYNNEISEKSEIFDDQFSVERPDGSNFTLKIRSTKLEDSAMYFCASKSDRGKNEQFFGPGTRLTVL.

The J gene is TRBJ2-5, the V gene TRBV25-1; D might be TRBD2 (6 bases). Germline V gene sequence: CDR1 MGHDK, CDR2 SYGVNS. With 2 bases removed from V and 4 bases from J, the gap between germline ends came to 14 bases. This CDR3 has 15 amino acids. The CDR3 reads CASSEPGLIRETQYF. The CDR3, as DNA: TGTGCCAGCAGTGAACCCGGACTAATCAGAGAGACCCAGTACTTC. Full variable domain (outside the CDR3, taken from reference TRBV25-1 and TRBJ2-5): EADIYQTPRYLVIGTGKKITLECSQTMGHDKMYWYQQDPGMELHLIHYSYGVNSTEKGDLSSESTVSRIRTEHFPLTLESARPSHTSQYLCASSEPGLIRETQYFGPGTRLLVL.

CDR3: CASSLRDPRTLNTEAFF. CDR3 bases: TGTGCCAGCAGCTTAAGAGACCCGAGAACACTGAACACTGAAGCTTTCTTT. V and J are TRBV7-2 and TRBJ1-1; the D is unclear. Germline V gene data show CDR1 as SGHTA and CDR2 as FQGNSA. Trimming pared 2 bases from V and 0 bases from J, leaving 16 bases between. The CDR3 has 17 amino acids. The full variable domain, in which reference TRBV7-2 and TRBJ1-1 provide the parts outside the CDR3, is GAGVSQSPSNKVTEKGKDVELRCDPISGHTALYWYRQSLGQGLEFLIYFQGNSAPDKSGLPSDRFSAERTGGSVSTLTIQRTQQEDSAVYLCASSLRDPRTLNTEAFFGQGTRLTVV.

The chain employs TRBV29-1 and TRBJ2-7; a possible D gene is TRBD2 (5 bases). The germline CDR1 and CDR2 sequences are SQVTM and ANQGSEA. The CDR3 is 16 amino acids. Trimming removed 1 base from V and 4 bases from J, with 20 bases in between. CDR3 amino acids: CSVEAWTHDFYYEQYF. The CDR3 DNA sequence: TGCAGCGTTGAAGCCTGGACTCACGACTTCTATTACGAGCAGTACTTC.